This T cell receptor (beta chain) was sequenced in a study of cytomegalovirus exposure and HLA in healthy donors. The CDR3 consists of 16 residues. CDR1 and CDR2 from the germline V gene are LNHDA and SQIVND (reference sequence). V lost 6 bases, J lost 1 base, and 6 bases stayed unmatched. The sample holds a few counts of this clone. Its antigen is still unknown. The PCR made use of 60 Vbeta and 13 Jbeta primers. This table comes from immunoSEQ multiplex PCR, and its TCRdb copy is limited to in-frame clones, with some not included. Of roughly 97,000 clones listed, roughly 80% are singletons. General study points: Prior analysis indicated that the majority of TCR beta V segments exhibited productivity approximately 90% or approximately 30% of the time. There were about 160 TCR beta chains listed as cytomegalovirus-associated.

The chain has TRBV19 and TRBJ1-2; 12 nucleotides match TRBD1. Sequencing was carried out using PBMCs. This clonotype was obtained from a woman in her forties in good health and CMV-seronegative. In DNA form, the CDR3 reads TGTGCCAGTAGACCGGGACAGGGGGCATTTAACTATGGCTACACCTTC. Amino acids: CASRPGQGAFNYGYTF.